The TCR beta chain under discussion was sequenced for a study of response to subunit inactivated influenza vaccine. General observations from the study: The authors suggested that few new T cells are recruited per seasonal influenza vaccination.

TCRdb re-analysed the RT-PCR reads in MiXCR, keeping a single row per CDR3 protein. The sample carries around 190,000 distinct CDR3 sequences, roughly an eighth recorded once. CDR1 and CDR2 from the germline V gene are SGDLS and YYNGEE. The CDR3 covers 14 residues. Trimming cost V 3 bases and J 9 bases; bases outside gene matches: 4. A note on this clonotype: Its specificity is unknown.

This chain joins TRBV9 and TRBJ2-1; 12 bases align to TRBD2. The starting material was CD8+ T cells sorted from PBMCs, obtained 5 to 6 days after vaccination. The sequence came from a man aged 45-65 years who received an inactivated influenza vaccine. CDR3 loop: CASSATSGSAEQFF. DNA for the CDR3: TGTGCCAGCAGCGCGACTAGCGGGAGCGCTGAGCAGTTCTTC.